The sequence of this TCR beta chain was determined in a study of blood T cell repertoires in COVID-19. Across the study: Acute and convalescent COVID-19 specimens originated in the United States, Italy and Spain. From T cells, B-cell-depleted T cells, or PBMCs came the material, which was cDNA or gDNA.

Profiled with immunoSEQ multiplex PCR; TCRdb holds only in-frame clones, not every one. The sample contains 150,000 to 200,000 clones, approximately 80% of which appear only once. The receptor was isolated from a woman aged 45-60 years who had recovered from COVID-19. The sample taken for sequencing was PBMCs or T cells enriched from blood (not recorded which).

The CDR3 here is CASSSLYANYGYTF. DNA for the CDR3: TGTGCCAGCAGTTCTTTATATGCTAACTATGGCTACACCTTC. J is TRBJ1-2 and V is TRBV6-5; the D is unclear. In germline, CDR1 is MNHEY, CDR2 SVGAGI. The V end lost 4 bases, the J end lost 0 bases, and 9 bases lay between the germline ends. CDR3 size: 14 residues.